Presented here are 22 T cell receptor beta chains from one specimen sequenced in a study of blood T cell repertoires in COVID-19. Only in-frame clones appear in the TCRdb table, and some are missing; sequencing was by immunoSEQ multiplex PCR. Of around 290,000 clones listed, approximately 88% are singletons. Sequenced material: PBMCs or T cells enriched from blood (not recorded which). The origin of the receptors is a woman aged 25 to 39 who had recovered from COVID-19.

This chain uses TRBV15 with TRBJ1-2, with 7 bases fitting TRBD1. The germline CDR1 and CDR2 sequences are LNHNV and YYDKDF (reference sequence). This CDR3 comprises 12 residues. Losses at the gene ends were 9 bases for V and 4 bases for J; bases not matched to a gene: 5. CDR3 nucleotide sequence: TGTGCCACAGGGGGCAGTTTCTATGGCTACACCTTC. It translates to CATGGSFYGYTF. The variable domain in full, with the rest retrieved from reference TRBV15 and TRBJ1-2, is DAMVIQNPRYQVTQFGKPVTLSCSQTLNHNVMYWYQQKSSQAPKLLFHYYDKDFNNEADTPDNFQSRRPNTSFCFLDIRSPGLGDTAMYLCATGGSFYGYTFGSGTRLTVV.

This rearrangement joins TRBV4-1 to TRBJ2-7, with TRBD2 as a possible D gene (5 bases). The V gene's germline CDR1 is MGHRA and CDR2 YSYEKL. The V end was cut by 5 bases, the J end by 4 bases, with 18 bases between. The length of the CDR3 is 15 residues. The CDR3 DNA reads TGCGCCAGCAGCGAAGGGAGAGGGAGACCTTACGAGCAGTACTTC. Protein sequence: CASSEGRGRPYEQYF.

V gene TRBV18 combines with J gene TRBJ2-7, with 8 bases lining up with TRBD1. The germline V gene has CDR1 KGHSH and CDR2 LQKENI. V was pared by 2 bases and J by 3 bases, with 3 bases of the junction left unmatched. The CDR3 totals 14 residues. The CDR3 region has the DNA TGTGCCAGCTCACCAGTGGGACAGGTCTACGAGCAGTACTTC. Protein: CASSPVGQVYEQYF. Based on the CDR3 plus reference TRBV18 and TRBJ2-7, the full variable domain is NAGVMQNPRHLVRRRGQEARLRCSPMKGHSHVYWYRQLPEEGLKFMVYLQKENIIDESGMPKERFSAEFPKEGPSILRIQQVVRGDSAAYFCASSPVGQVYEQYFGPGTRLTVT.

The chain carries TRBV5-1 and TRBJ2-4; TRBD2 matches 12 bases. Germline V lookup: CDR1 SGHRS, CDR2 YFSETQ. CDR3 length equals 19 residues. V lost 5 bases and J lost 5; bases outside the gene matches: 17. This chain's CDR3 is CASSPTGLAGPLLQNIQYF. CDR3 sequence (DNA): TGCGCCAGCAGTCCCACGGGACTAGCGGGTCCTCTCCTCCAAAACATTCAGTACTTC.

The chain couples TRBV19 to TRBJ2-1; 10 positions agree with TRBD1. Trimming at V came to 10 bases and at J to 2 bases, leaving 5 bases not matched to a gene. Germline values: CDR1 LNHDA, CDR2 SQIVND (reference sequence). The CDR3 contains 14 residues. The CDR3 bases are TGTGCCACCAAGGGGACAGGGGCCTACAATGAGCAGTTCTTC. Protein product: CATKGTGAYNEQFF.

The rearrangement uses TRBV3-1 (or the pseudogene TRBV3-2) and TRBJ1-1; D uncertain. CDR3 length: 13 residues. V was pared by 0 bases and J by 7 bases, with 9 bases between. Per germline, CDR1 LGHDT and CDR2 YNNKEL (reference sequence). CDR3 nucleotide sequence: TGTGCCAGCAGCCAAGATCTTCACAGTGAAGCTTTCTTT. It translates to CASSQDLHSEAFF.

V gene TRBV27 combines with J gene TRBJ2-7; the match to TRBD1 covers 11 bases. V dropped 6 bases and J dropped 4; count of bases not matched to a gene: 8. CDR1 is MNHEY and CDR2 is SMNVEV in the germline V gene (reference sequence). The CDR3 is made up of 15 amino acids. The CDR3 nucleotides are TGTGCCAGCAGCCCGTCGGGACAGGGGGAATACGAGCAGTACTTC. Encoded protein: CASSPSGQGEYEQYF.

The chain couples TRBV5-1 to TRBJ2-7; D unclear. V was cut by 0 bases and J by 3 bases, with 13 bases left in between. This CDR3 region has 15 residues. Germline values: CDR1 SGHRS, CDR2 YFSETQ. The CDR3 loop is CASSLVRPGHYEQYF. The CDR3 region has the DNA TGCGCCAGCAGCTTGGTTCGCCCAGGCCACTACGAGCAGTACTTC.

J is TRBJ1-1 and V is TRBV9; 8 nucleotides match TRBD1. CDR3 size: 13 residues. CDR1 and CDR2 (germline): SGDLS, YYNGEE. Trimming took 4 bases from V and 8 from J; bases not matched to a gene: 7. The CDR3 protein is CASSSGTGFEAFF. In DNA, the CDR3 is TGTGCCAGCAGCTCCGGGACAGGCTTCGAAGCTTTCTTT.

The chain employs TRBV12-2 and TRBJ2-3; the table's D call of TRBD2 was not tested on the DNA. TRBV12-2 is a pseudogene segment. This CDR3 contains 18 residues. The CDR3: CASRLGYRTSGGLFTQYF. As DNA, the CDR3 is TGTGCAAGTCGCTTAGGTTATCGGACTAGCGGGGGCCTATTTACGCAGTATTTT.

This chain links TRBV20-1 with TRBJ1-3, with no clear D. This CDR3 has 11 amino acids. Trimming cost V 3 bases and J 9 bases, with 9 bases left between them. Germline V CDR1 and CDR2: DFQATT, SNEGSKA (reference sequence). CDR3 protein: CSAREGFTIYF. DNA of the CDR3: TGCAGTGCTAGGGAGGGCTTCACCATATATTTT.

The chain has TRBV2 and TRBJ1-2; D call uncertain. The CDR3 runs 12 residues. Trimming pared 7 bases from V and 14 bases from J, leaving 20 bases between. The germline gives CDR1 SNHLY, CDR2 FYNNEI. Here the CDR3 reads CASIRGRRLLTF. For the CDR3, the DNA is TGTGCCAGCATCCGCGGTAGACGGTTATTGACCTTC.

V gene TRBV6-5 combines with J gene TRBJ1-2; 9 positions agree with TRBD1. This CDR3 has 15 residues. The V segment lost 5 bases and the J segment 4 bases; nucleotides outside the gene matches: 8. Germline V gene data show CDR1 as MNHEY and CDR2 as SVGAGI. The CDR3 here is CASSLRDRVGYGYTF. The CDR3 DNA follows: TGTGCCAGCAGTCTCCGGGACAGGGTTGGCTATGGCTACACCTTC.

The rearrangement uses TRBV6-5 and TRBJ2-5; 14 positions match TRBD2. V was clipped by 6 bases and J by 3 bases; unmatched bases: 0. CDR1 is MNHEY, CDR2 SVGAGI, per germline. This CDR3 has 14 amino acids. The CDR3 bases are TGTGCCAGCAGGGGACTAGCGGGAGAAGAGACCCAGTACTTC. Translation gives CASRGLAGEETQYF.

The V gene is TRBV9, the J gene TRBJ1-1, with D possibly being TRBD1 (5 bases). This CDR3 spans 13 amino acids. Germline V lookup: CDR1 SGDLS, CDR2 YYNGEE. Trimming removed 5 bases at V and 8 bases at J, with 16 bases between. The CDR3, as DNA: TGTGCCAGCAGTTACATCGAAGACAGAGAAGCTTTCTTT. Encoded protein: CASSYIEDREAFF.

The chain combines TRBV7-8 with TRBJ2-7; D gene unclear. This CDR3 spans 14 amino acids. V lost 5 bases and J 6 bases, leaving 17 bases between the germline ends. Germline CDR1 reads SGHVS; CDR2 reads FQNEAQ. CDR3 nucleotide sequence: TGTGCCAGCAGCCCGCTTTGGGCAAACGGCGAGCAGTACTTC. It translates to CASSPLWANGEQYF. Full variable domain (rest looked up from reference TRBV7-8 and TRBJ2-7): GAGVSQSPRYKVAKRGQDVALRCDPISGHVSLFWYQQALGQGPEFLTYFQNEAQLDKSGLPSDRFFAERPEGSVSTLKIQRTQQEDSAVYLCASSPLWANGEQYFGPGTRLTVT.

The rearrangement links TRBV15 to TRBJ2-1; a weak D match, TRBD1 (5 bases). The germline V gene encodes CDR1 LNHNV and CDR2 YYDKDF (reference sequence). V was trimmed by 0 bases and J by 7 bases, leaving 7 bases between them. The CDR3 has 13 residues. The DNA of the CDR3 is TGTGCCACCAGCAGAGATAGGGGAAATGAGCAGTTCTTC. Protein sequence: CATSRDRGNEQFF.

The chain is built from TRBV7-8 and TRBJ1-5; maybe TRBD1 (5 bases). The CDR3 has 14 residues. Trimming stripped 6 bases from V and 4 bases from J, with 13 bases between. Per the germline V gene, CDR1 is SGHVS and CDR2 is FQNEAQ. The CDR3 protein is CASSRGAQNQPQHF. The CDR3 bases are TGTGCCAGCAGTCGAGGGGCACAGAATCAGCCCCAGCATTTT.

The chain is built from TRBV18 and TRBJ2-3; a possible D gene is TRBD2 (5 bases). The CDR3 is made up of 14 amino acids. Trimming stripped 3 bases from V and 1 base from J, with 8 bases between. CDR1 and CDR2 from the germline V gene are KGHSH and LQKENI. For the CDR3, the DNA is TGTGCCAGCTCACCTCTCGGGGGCACAGATACGCAGTATTTT. Translation: CASSPLGGTDTQYF.

The chain uses TRBV10-1 and TRBJ2-6; a possible D gene is TRBD1 (7 bases). CDR3 length: 17 residues. V lost 2 bases to trimming and J lost 0 bases, with 11 bases between them. From germline, CDR1 is WNHNN and CDR2 SYGVQD (reference sequence). The CDR3 DNA follows: TGCGCCAGCAGTGAGGGCAGGGGGGCCTCTGGGGCCAACGTCCTGACTTTC. Translating gives CASSEGRGASGANVLTF.

The chain employs TRBV6-1 and TRBJ1-6, with 9 positions matching TRBD1. CDR3 length: 15 amino acids. V shed 1 base and J 7 bases; nucleotides not matched to a gene: 2. Germline V gives CDR1 MNHNS, CDR2 SASEGT. The CDR3 sequence is CASSEGGQGNSPLHF. The CDR3 nucleotides are TGTGCCAGCAGTGAAGGGGGACAGGGAAATTCACCCCTCCACTTT.

This clone was observed a single time. J is TRBJ1-2 and V is TRBV24-1; D ambiguous. This CDR3 has 14 residues. V dropped 6 bases and J dropped 2 bases, with 12 bases sitting between them. The germline gives CDR1 KGHDR, CDR2 SFDVKD. As DNA, the CDR3 is TGTGCCACCAGTCTCGGTACGGGGAACTATGGCTACACCTTC. Amino acids: CATSLGTGNYGYTF.